The T cell receptor (beta chain) described here comes from a study of T cells in localized non-small cell lung cancer. Findings of the study overall: Uninvolved adjacent lung had the highest recorded T cell clonality, with tumor below it.

Germline loops: CDR1 SGHTS, CDR2 YDEGEE. The length of the CDR3 is 16 residues. The V and J ends lost 3 bases and 2 bases, in that order; junction bases with no gene match: 9. Regarding this clone: The antigen is not known.

Using immunoSEQ multiplex PCR, the repertoire was profiled, and TCRdb retains in-frame clones only, with some absent. The sample shows tens of thousands of clones, roughly four fifths of them seen only once. This chain uses TRBV5-8 with TRBJ2-3; 7 nucleotides match TRBD2. This TCR came from a man aged 35 to 69 with stage I lung adenocarcinoma. The sample was peripheral blood, taken before any cancer treatment. The DNA of the CDR3 is TGTGCCAGCAGCTCGGGACTAACTTACCTCACAGATACGCAGTATTTT. Residues: CASSSGLTYLTDTQYF.